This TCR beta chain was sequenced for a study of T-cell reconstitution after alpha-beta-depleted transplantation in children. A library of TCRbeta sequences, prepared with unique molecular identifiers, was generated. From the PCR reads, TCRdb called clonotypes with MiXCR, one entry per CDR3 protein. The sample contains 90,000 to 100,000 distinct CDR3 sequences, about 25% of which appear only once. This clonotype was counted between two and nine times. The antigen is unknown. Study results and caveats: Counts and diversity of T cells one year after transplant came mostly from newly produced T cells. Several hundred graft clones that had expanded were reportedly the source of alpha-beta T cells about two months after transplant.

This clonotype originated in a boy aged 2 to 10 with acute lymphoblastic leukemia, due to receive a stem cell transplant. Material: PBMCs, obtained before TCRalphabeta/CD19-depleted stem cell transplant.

The CDR3: CASRPDLINEKLFF. DNA of the CDR3: TGTGCCAGCAGACCAGACCTCATTAATGAAAAACTGTTTTTT. The chain uses TRBV12-3 or TRBV12-4 and TRBJ1-4; the D is unclear. V lost 6 bases to trimming and J lost 4 bases, with 12 bases between them. This CDR3 contains 14 residues.